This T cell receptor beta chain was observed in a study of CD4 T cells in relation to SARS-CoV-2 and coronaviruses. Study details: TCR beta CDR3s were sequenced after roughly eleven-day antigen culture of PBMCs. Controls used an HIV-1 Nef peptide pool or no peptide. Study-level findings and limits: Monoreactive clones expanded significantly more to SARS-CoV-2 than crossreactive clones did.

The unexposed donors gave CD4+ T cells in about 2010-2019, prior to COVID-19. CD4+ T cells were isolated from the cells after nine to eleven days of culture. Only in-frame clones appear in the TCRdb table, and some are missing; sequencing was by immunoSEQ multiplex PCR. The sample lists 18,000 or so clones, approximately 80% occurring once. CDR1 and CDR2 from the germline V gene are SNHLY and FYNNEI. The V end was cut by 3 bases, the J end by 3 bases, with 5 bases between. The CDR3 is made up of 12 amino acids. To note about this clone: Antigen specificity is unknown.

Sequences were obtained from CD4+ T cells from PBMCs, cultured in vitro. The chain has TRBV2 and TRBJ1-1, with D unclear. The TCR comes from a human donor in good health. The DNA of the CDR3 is TGTGCCAGCAGTGATGGTTACACTGAAGCTTTCTTT. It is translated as CASSDGYTEAFF.